This TCR beta chain was documented in a study of blood T cells in healthy people across ages. As concerns this clonotype: Its antigen is unidentified.

Study results and limitations: Unknown donor CMV status possibly confounded expanded clonotype changes.

Alongside a J-beta primer mix, a sample-barcoded 5' primer served in a second PCR lasting roughly 7 to 11 cycles. Through a template-switch adaptor with 12 random nucleotides, each cDNA molecule received a tag. TCRdb called the 5' RACE reads again in MiXCR, with one record for every CDR3 protein. Of 700,000 to 950,000 distinct CDR3 sequences listed, approximately 43% are singletons. Healthy Russian Caucasian donors spanned ages about 6 to 100 years. Each of the donors had approximately 10 milliliters of peripheral blood drawn into EDTA-treated Vacutainer tubes. The clonotype originates from an older woman in good health. The material sequenced was blood.

The DNA for the CDR3 is TGTGCCAGCAGCCAAGTCGGGGGGGGGGAGGATGAGCAGTTCTTC. This sequence encodes CASSQVGGGEDEQFF. The rearrangement uses TRBV4-2 and TRBJ2-1, with TRBD2 matching 8 bases. Germline trimming cut 1 base from V and 8 bases from J; bases unmatched to any gene: 7. Germline V gene sequence: CDR1 LGHNA, CDR2 YNFKEQ. The CDR3 consists of 15 residues.